Presented here are 10 T cell receptor beta chains from one specimen sequenced in a study of response to subunit inactivated influenza vaccine. TCRdb called the RT-PCR reads again in MiXCR, with one record for every CDR3 protein. This sample has about 700,000 distinct CDR3 sequences, with around 14% found just once. The input for sequencing was PBMCs from blood, taken roughly 12 days after vaccination. The receptors derive from a man aged 50 to 59 who received an inactivated influenza vaccine.

This clonotype was observed many times. The V and J genes are TRBV29-1 and TRBJ2-7; the D gene is possibly TRBD1 (5 bases). The CDR3 loop spans 13 amino acids. Trimming stripped 4 bases from V and 5 bases from J, with 15 bases between. Germline loops: CDR1 SQVTM, CDR2 ANQGSEA. The CDR3 spells CSVGQGMENEQYF. DNA for the CDR3: TGCAGCGTTGGTCAGGGAATGGAAAACGAGCAGTACTTC.

This clonotype occurred a few times. The chain links TRBV29-1 to TRBJ1-2; D remains unclear. V lost 7 bases and J 6 bases, leaving 18 bases between the germline ends. The CDR3 runs to 13 residues. Germline CDR1 is SQVTM and CDR2 is ANQGSEA. The CDR3 DNA reads TGCAGCGCCCTAGGAGGGCGCGTGGATGGCTACACCTTC. This translates into CSALGGRVDGYTF.

The chain employs TRBV10-3 and TRBJ1-3; D call uncertain. The germline V gene has CDR1 ENHRY and CDR2 SYGVKD. V lost 8 bases to trimming and J lost 0 bases, with 8 bases between them. This CDR3 region has 13 residues. The CDR3 sequence is CAIARDSGNTIYF. CDR3 nucleotide sequence: TGTGCCATCGCTCGCGACTCTGGAAACACCATATATTTT.

The V and J genes are TRBV4-1 and TRBJ1-4; maybe TRBD1 (5 bases). Germline loops: CDR1 MGHRA, CDR2 YSYEKL. Trimming stripped 2 bases from V and 0 bases from J, with 7 bases between. The CDR3 has 15 amino acids. CDR3 DNA: TGCGCCAGCAGCCAAAACAGGCCAACTAATGAAAAACTGTTTTTT. Its translation is CASSQNRPTNEKLFF.

This clonotype was seen a few times. The V gene is TRBV20-1, the J gene TRBJ2-5; TRBD1 agrees at 8 bases. The V and J ends lost 3 bases and 4 bases, in that order; junction bases with no gene match: 7. This CDR3 spans 14 amino acids. The V gene's germline CDR1 is DFQATT and CDR2 SNEGSKA (reference sequence). The CDR3 region has the DNA TGCAGTGCTAGTAGGGCAGGGGGCACAGAGACCCAGTACTTC. Encoded protein: CSASRAGGTETQYF.

The rearrangement joins TRBV7-2 to TRBJ1-6, with 8 bases lining up with TRBD1. Germline CDR1 reads SGHTA; CDR2 reads FQGNSA. CDR3 length: 13 residues. The J segment lost 6 bases and the V segment lost 7 bases, leaving 2 bases of the junction unmatched. The CDR3 DNA reads TGTGCCAGCACCAGGGGGCTTAATTCACCCCTCCACTTT. The encoded protein is CASTRGLNSPLHF.

This clonotype showed up just a few times. The V call is TRBV20-1, the J call TRBJ1-3; D is undetermined. Germline assignment: CDR1 DFQATT and CDR2 SNEGSKA (reference sequence). The V end lost 0 bases, the J end lost 0 bases, and 9 bases lay between the germline ends. The CDR3 covers 15 residues. The CDR3 DNA follows: TGCAGTGCTAGAGATTTGGGTAGCTCTGGAAACACCATATATTTT. Translation gives CSARDLGSSGNTIYF.

The chain couples TRBV4-3 to TRBJ2-5; D is uncertain. Trimming took 3 bases from V and 5 from J, leaving 10 bases between them. Germline V gene data show CDR1 as LGHNA and CDR2 as YSLEER. The CDR3 totals 13 residues. The CDR3 spells CASSHSRMETQYF. The CDR3 nucleotides read TGCGCCAGCAGCCATTCAAGGATGGAGACCCAGTACTTC.

In its sample, this clonotype is medium-sized. The chain links TRBV7-6 to TRBJ2-1, with TRBD2 matching over 14 bases. CDR1 and CDR2 (germline): SGHVS, FNYEAQ. V trimming: 1 base; J trimming: 5 bases; junction bases outside the gene matches: 10. The CDR3 has 19 amino acids. The CDR3 DNA reads as TGTGCCAGCAGCTTAGATGGGACTAGCGGGAGAAAGGGAGACAATGAGCAGTTCTTC. Its protein is CASSLDGTSGRKGDNEQFF.

In its sample, this clonotype was seen a few times. The rearrangement joins TRBV7-8 to TRBJ1-2; 10 bases are a match to TRBD1. In germline, CDR1 is SGHVS, CDR2 FQNEAQ. The CDR3 is 15 residues long. After removal of 4 bases from V and 7 bases from J, the junction contained 9 bases not matched to a gene. Here the CDR3 DNA reads TGTGCCAGCAGCTATACCGGGACAGGGGATGTTGGCTACACCTTC. It encodes CASSYTGTGDVGYTF.